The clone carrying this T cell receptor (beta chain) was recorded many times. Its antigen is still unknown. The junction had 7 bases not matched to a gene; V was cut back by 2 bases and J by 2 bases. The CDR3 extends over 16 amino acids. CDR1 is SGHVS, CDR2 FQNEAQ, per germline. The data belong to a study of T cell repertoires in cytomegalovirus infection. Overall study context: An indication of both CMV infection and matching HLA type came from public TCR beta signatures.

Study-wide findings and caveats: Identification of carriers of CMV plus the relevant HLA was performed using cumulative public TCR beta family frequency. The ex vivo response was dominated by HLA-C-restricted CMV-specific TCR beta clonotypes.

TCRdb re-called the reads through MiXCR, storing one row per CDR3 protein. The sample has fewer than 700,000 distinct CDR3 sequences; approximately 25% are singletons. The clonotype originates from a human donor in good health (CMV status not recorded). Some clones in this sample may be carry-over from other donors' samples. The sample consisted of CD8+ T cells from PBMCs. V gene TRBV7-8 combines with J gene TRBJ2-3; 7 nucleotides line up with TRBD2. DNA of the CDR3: TGTGCCAGCAGCTTAAATTTAGGACTAGACACAGATACGCAGTATTTT. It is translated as CASSLNLGLDTDTQYF.